Shown below are 27 T cell receptor beta chains from a single sample sequenced in a study of OX40 agonist ivuxolimab in advanced cancers. Sequencing used immunoSEQ multiplex PCR; TCRdb keeps in-frame clones, though not all of them. The profile covers over 65,000 clones, with more than 80% appearing a single time and roughly 0.5% taken by the ten largest. Sequenced material: CD4+ or CD8+ T cells sorted from blood, taken in a trial of the OX40 agonist ivuxolimab. The source is an adult with an advanced solid tumor such as melanoma, head and neck, liver or kidney cancer.

This chain uses TRBV19 with TRBJ1-5; 9 bases fit TRBD1. Germline V gene data show CDR1 as LNHDA and CDR2 as SQIVND (reference sequence). J gave up 4 bases and V 3 bases, and 7 bases lay outside the gene matches. CDR3 length equals 16 residues. The CDR3 DNA reads as TGTGCCAGTAGTATTCTACAGGGGGCCGCAAATCAGCCCCAGCATTTT. Translating it yields CASSILQGAANQPQHF.

The chain couples TRBV11-1 to TRBJ1-6; D call uncertain. V lost 4 bases and J lost 13, with 11 bases in between. The CDR3 contains 12 residues. The germline V gene encodes CDR1 SGHAT and CDR2 FQDESV (reference sequence). The CDR3 sequence: CASSYSPGPLHF. CDR3 sequence (DNA): TGTGCCAGCAGCTATAGTCCGGGCCCCCTCCACTTT.

V gene TRBV4-1 combines with J gene TRBJ1-2; 8 nucleotides match TRBD1. Germline V CDR1 and CDR2: MGHRA, YSYEKL. The CDR3 extends over 14 amino acids. V shed 1 base and J 8 bases; nucleotides not matched to a gene: 6. CDR3 loop: CASSQVNRGKGYTF. CDR3 nucleotide sequence: TGCGCCAGCAGCCAAGTAAACAGGGGGAAAGGCTACACCTTC.

This clone came up a few times. The J gene is TRBJ1-4, the V gene TRBV28; D is unresolved. The CDR3 contains 14 residues. Germline V CDR1 and CDR2: MDHEN, SYDVKM. Trimming left V 5 bases short and J 5 bases short, with 12 bases between. The DNA of the CDR3 is TGTGCCAGCAGTATCCGGGCCTTAAATGAAAAACTGTTTTTT. Its translation is CASSIRALNEKLFF.

The chain employs TRBV2 and TRBJ1-1; 8 positions agree with TRBD1. The germline gives CDR1 SNHLY, CDR2 FYNNEI. With V trimmed by 1 base and J by 1 base, 14 bases remained unmatched. The CDR3 loop spans 19 amino acids. CDR3 sequence (DNA): TGTGCCAGCAGTGAAGGTATATGGACAGGGTATCAGGGGAACACTGAAGCTTTCTTT. Translating gives CASSEGIWTGYQGNTEAFF.

The V gene is TRBV27, the J gene TRBJ1-1; D gene unclear. From germline, CDR1 is MNHEY and CDR2 SMNVEV (reference sequence). This CDR3 has 14 amino acids. V was trimmed by 6 bases and J by 1 base, leaving 12 bases between them. CDR3 bases: TGTGCCAGCAGGGTGGAGGGTACGAACACTGAAGCTTTCTTT. Residues: CASRVEGTNTEAFF.

This clone occurred once. The chain has TRBV9 and TRBJ2-2; tentative D call: TRBD1 (5 bases). The CDR3 totals 15 residues. Germline V CDR1 and CDR2: SGDLS, YYNGEE. The V gene lost 4 bases and the J gene lost 0 bases, with 10 bases spanning the gap. For the CDR3, the DNA is TGTGCCAGCAGCCGAGACAGCTCGAACACCGGGGAGCTGTTTTTT. Encoded protein: CASSRDSSNTGELFF.

In the case of this clone: Germline is not matched at one junction end, which may reflect a read error. The chain combines TRBV18 with TRBJ2-7; possibly TRBD1 or TRBD2 for D (5 bases each). The CDR3 consists of 14 residues. Germline CDR1 is KGHSH and CDR2 is LQKENI. CDR3: CASSSPGRNYEQYF. The CDR3 DNA reads TGTGCCAGCTCATCACCGGGACGGAACTACGAGCAGTACTTC.

This clone was seen once. The chain has TRBV2 and TRBJ2-2, with D maybe TRBD1 (6 bases). CDR1 SNHLY and CDR2 FYNNEI come from the germline V gene. V lost 1 base to trimming and J lost 3 bases, with 12 bases between them. The CDR3 loop spans 16 amino acids. CDR3 nucleotide sequence: TGTGCCAGCAGTGAAGGGGGCAGGGGCGACACCGGGGAGCTGTTTTTT. It codes for CASSEGGRGDTGELFF. The whole variable domain, filled in from reference TRBV2 and TRBJ2-2, reads EPEVTQTPSHQVTQMGQEVILRCVPISNHLYFYWYRQILGQKVEFLVSFYNNEISEKSEIFDDQFSVERPDGSNFTLKIRSTKLEDSAMYFCASSEGGRGDTGELFFGEGSRLTVL.

The gene calls are TRBV28 and TRBJ1-4, with D unclear. The CDR3 loop spans 16 amino acids. Germline V gene lookup returns CDR1 MDHEN and CDR2 SYDVKM. V was cut by 3 bases and J by 3 bases, with 14 bases left in between. The CDR3 here is CASSFSWSEPNEKLFF. The DNA for the CDR3 is TGTGCCAGCAGTTTTAGCTGGTCGGAACCTAATGAAAAACTGTTTTTT. The variable domain in full, with the rest retrieved from reference TRBV28 and TRBJ1-4, is DVKVTQSSRYLVKRTGEKVFLECVQDMDHENMFWYRQDPGLGLRLIYFSYDVKMKEKGDIPEGYSVSREKKERFSLILESASTNQTSMYLCASSFSWSEPNEKLFFGSGTQLSVL.

The chain employs TRBV28 and TRBJ2-7; tentatively, D is TRBD2 (6 bases). V was shortened by 3 bases and J by 3 bases, with 12 bases between the two germline ends. Germline V gene lookup returns CDR1 MDHEN and CDR2 SYDVKM. The CDR3 length is 14 residues. The CDR3 is CASSFGGALYEQYF. CDR3 sequence (DNA): TGTGCCAGCAGTTTCGGAGGGGCCCTCTACGAGCAGTACTTC.

The chain couples TRBV10-3 to TRBJ2-7, with D perhaps matching TRBD1 (6 bases). The CDR3 loop spans 13 amino acids. Looked up from germline, CDR1 is ENHRY and CDR2 is SYGVKD. V was shortened by 4 bases and J by 2 bases, with 9 bases between the two germline ends. CDR3: CAISGQDTYEQYF. CDR3 DNA: TGTGCCATCAGTGGACAGGACACCTACGAGCAGTACTTC.

This clone has just a few counts. CDR3 nucleotide sequence: TGTGCCACTTCGCTAGCGGGGGGGCTCAATGAGCAGTTCTTC. Its translation: CATSLAGGLNEQFF. The chain combines TRBV25-1 with TRBJ2-1, with TRBD2 matching 12 bases. The CDR3 is 14 amino acids. The V segment lost 10 bases and the J segment 6 bases; nucleotides outside the gene matches: 7. The germline V gene encodes CDR1 MGHDK and CDR2 SYGVNS.

The CDR3 here is CASSGLGTSGETQYF. CDR3 coding DNA: TGTGCCAGCAGTGGGCTCGGGACATCCGGGGAGACCCAGTACTTC. The chain joins TRBV25-1 to TRBJ2-5, with D possibly matching TRBD1 (6 bases). CDR3 size: 15 residues. Looked up from germline, CDR1 is MGHDK and CDR2 is SYGVNS. The germline V and J ends were trimmed by 4 bases and 5 bases, with 17 bases remaining between them.

This clone was detected a few times. This rearrangement joins TRBV2 to TRBJ1-2; D uncertain. This CDR3 is built from 12 residues. V gave up 3 bases and J gave up 3 bases, with 5 bases separating them. The germline V gene encodes CDR1 SNHLY and CDR2 FYNNEI. The CDR3 is CASSEIDYGYTF. The CDR3, as DNA: TGTGCCAGCAGTGAGATAGACTATGGCTACACCTTC. Filled out from reference TRBV2 and TRBJ1-2, the complete variable domain reads EPEVTQTPSHQVTQMGQEVILRCVPISNHLYFYWYRQILGQKVEFLVSFYNNEISEKSEIFDDQFSVERPDGSNFTLKIRSTKLEDSAMYFCASSEIDYGYTFGSGTRLTVV.

V is TRBV10-3 and J is TRBJ2-1; 7 nucleotides line up with TRBD1. This CDR3 is 12 amino acids long. Looked up from germline, CDR1 is ENHRY and CDR2 is SYGVKD. The trim removed 11 bases at V and 6 bases at J, leaving 7 bases unmatched. CDR3 bases: TGTGCCCCTAAGGGGGCCTCCAATGAGCAGTTCTTC. Translating it yields CAPKGASNEQFF.

The gene calls are TRBV10-3 and TRBJ1-2; D call uncertain. The V gene lost 11 bases and the J gene lost 0 bases, with 13 bases spanning the gap. This CDR3 contains 13 residues. Germline CDR1 ENHRY, CDR2 SYGVKD. In DNA, the CDR3 is TGTGCCCCATTGACATCCGCTAACTATGGCTACACCTTC. Residues: CAPLTSANYGYTF.

The rearrangement uses TRBV6-5 and TRBJ1-2; the match to TRBD1 covers 8 bases. Germline V gives CDR1 MNHEY, CDR2 SVGAGI. This CDR3 region has 14 residues. With V trimmed by 5 bases and J by 9 bases, 11 bases remained unmatched. CDR3 in amino acids: CASSRDRSHMSYTF. CDR3 nucleotides: TGTGCCAGCAGTAGGGACAGGTCCCATATGAGCTACACCTTC.

The DNA for the CDR3 is TGTGCCAGCAGCCAAGAGACAGGGTTGAATTCACCCCTCCACTTT. Translating gives CASSQETGLNSPLHF. This sequence joins TRBV14 and TRBJ1-6; 7 nucleotides match TRBD1. The CDR3 has 15 residues. The germline CDR1 and CDR2 sequences are SGHDN and FVKESK. V was pared by 0 bases and J by 7 bases, with 3 bases of the junction left unmatched.

The CDR3 reads CSASGDYGYTF. The CDR3 DNA is TGCAGTGCTAGTGGGGACTATGGCTACACCTTC. V and J are TRBV20-1 and TRBJ1-2, with D unclear. This CDR3 spans 11 amino acids. Germline V gene sequence: CDR1 DFQATT, CDR2 SNEGSKA (reference sequence). Trimming pared 3 bases from V and 3 bases from J, leaving 5 bases between.

The V and J genes are TRBV5-1 and TRBJ2-7; 9 positions match TRBD2. V lost 4 bases, J lost 2 bases, and 10 bases stayed unmatched. The V gene's germline CDR1 is SGHRS and CDR2 YFSETQ. This CDR3 spans 16 amino acids. The DNA for the CDR3 is TGCGCCAGCAGCCCCCAAGCGGGAGGCTCCACCTACGAGCAGTACTTC. This sequence encodes CASSPQAGGSTYEQYF.

About this clone itself: Additional DNA sequences in this sample encode the identical CDR3. The genes are TRBV4-3 and TRBJ1-4, with D perhaps matching TRBD1 (5 bases). The CDR3 is 14 residues long. Looked up from germline, CDR1 is LGHNA and CDR2 is YSLEER. Trimming shortened V by 1 base and J by 4 bases, and 7 bases separated the two germline ends. CDR3 sequence: CASSQGQGNEKLFF. DNA for the CDR3: TGCGCCAGCAGCCAAGGGCAGGGTAATGAAAAACTGTTTTTT.

The rearrangement links TRBV5-1 to TRBJ2-7; 8 nucleotides align to TRBD1. The CDR3 is 17 amino acids. From germline, CDR1 is SGHRS and CDR2 YFSETQ. The V and J ends lost 1 base and 2 bases, in that order; junction bases with no gene match: 11. CDR3 DNA: TGCGCCAGCAGCTTGCCGGAGCAGGACAGGGTTCCCTACGAGCAGTACTTC. Its translation: CASSLPEQDRVPYEQYF.

This sequence joins TRBV30 and TRBJ1-5, with D perhaps matching TRBD1 (5 bases). The CDR3 loop spans 13 amino acids. V was trimmed by 3 bases and J by 0 bases, leaving 6 bases between them. Germline V CDR1 and CDR2: GTSNPN, SVGIG (reference sequence). CDR3: CAWRQDSNQPQHF. The DNA for the CDR3 is TGTGCCTGGAGACAGGATAGCAATCAGCCCCAGCATTTT. Full variable domain (missing parts from reference TRBV30 and TRBJ1-5): SQTIHQWPATLVQPVGSPLSLECTVEGTSNPNLYWYRQAAGRGLQLLFYSVGIGQISSEVPQNLSASRPQDRQFILSSKKLLLSDSGFYLCAWRQDSNQPQHFGDGTRLSIL.

The chain recombines TRBV6-5 with TRBJ1-6; D perhaps matches TRBD1 (6 bases). Germline V CDR1 and CDR2: MNHEY, SVGAGI. The CDR3 length is 15 residues. Between the trimmed V and J ends, which lost 5 bases and 6 bases, there was a span of 14 bases. The CDR3 here is CASSTTGIANSPLHF. The DNA for the CDR3 is TGTGCCAGCAGTACTACAGGGATCGCTAATTCACCCCTCCACTTT.

V gene TRBV19 combines with J gene TRBJ1-4; D uncertain. CDR3 length equals 15 residues. Germline CDR1 and CDR2: LNHDA and SQIVND (reference sequence). V gave up 6 bases and J gave up 4 bases, with 15 bases separating them. The CDR3 loop reads CASSIMGTDNEKLFF. CDR3 DNA: TGTGCCAGTAGCATAATGGGAACGGATAATGAAAAACTGTTTTTT.

Details on this clone: Different DNA sequences within this sample yield the same CDR3. The chain uses TRBV5-1 and TRBJ2-5; D unresolved. The germline V and J ends were trimmed by 1 base and 2 bases, with 0 bases remaining between them. Germline V gene data show CDR1 as SGHRS and CDR2 as YFSETQ. The CDR3 has 11 amino acids. CDR3 coding DNA: TGCGCCAGCAGCTTGCAAGAGACCCAGTACTTC. Its translation is CASSLQETQYF.